Included here is one T cell receptor beta chain sequence, with context. Clones were sequenced by immunoSEQ multiplex PCR, and TCRdb holds only the in-frame ones, with some missing. The data contain some 300,000 clones, approximately 90% of them singletons. Enrollees, about 18 to 89 years old, lived in fewer than 25 US areas. The data derive from a study of blood T cell repertoires in COVID-19. Study in general: Cohort 3 donors were reported recovered after two negative PCRs, clearance, or symptom resolution.

The sample consisted of PBMCs or T cells enriched from blood (not recorded which). The clonotype was recovered from a woman between 55 and 75 years old in a cohort exposed to, infected with or recovered from COVID-19 (not recorded which).

The CDR3 nucleotides read TGTGCCACCAGTGACCTCTCCACTAGCTCCTACAATGAGCAGTTCTTC. Its protein product is CATSDLSTSSYNEQFF. The chain joins TRBV24-1 to TRBJ2-1; weak D call: TRBD2 (5 bases). V was shortened by 4 bases and J by 0 bases, with 12 bases between the two germline ends. CDR1 is KGHDR and CDR2 is SFDVKD in the germline V gene. The CDR3 totals 16 residues.